These 32 T cell receptor beta chains came from one sample sequenced in a study of T-cell memory formation after mild COVID-19. Each CDR3 protein is one row after TCRdb ran MiXCR on the 5' RACE reads. The table lists 300,000 to 350,000 distinct CDR3 sequences, roughly an eighth of them singletons. Sequenced input: PBMCs or a T cell subset sorted from them (not recorded which). Source of these receptors: a man aged 18 to 35 who had mild COVID-19 (a few samples of this study predate the infection). Cell type and time point are not known.

This clonotype has more than one count but fewer than ten. A much larger clone differs by one base, so this may be a read error. This sequence joins TRBV9 and TRBJ2-3; D gene unclear. The germline V and J ends were trimmed by 3 bases and 5 bases, with 7 bases remaining between them. The germline V gene has CDR1 SGDLS and CDR2 YYNGEE. The CDR3 consists of 12 residues. In nucleotides, the CDR3 is TGTGCCAGCAGCGAAGATAGAGATACGCAGTATTTT. Translation gives CASSEDRDTQYF.

V gene TRBV7-2 combines with J gene TRBJ2-2; D may be TRBD1 (5 bases). The CDR3 consists of 16 residues. Looked up from germline, CDR1 is SGHTA and CDR2 is FQGNSA. Deletions cut 1 base from V and 4 bases from J, with 13 bases between. CDR3 nucleotide sequence: TGTGCCAGCAGCTTAGGAAGGGGCCGGGTCACCGGGGAGCTGTTTTTT. Translated, it gives CASSLGRGRVTGELFF.

This clonotype appeared a few times. CDR3 sequence (DNA): TGCAGCGTCGCCCGGGCGCCGACAGATACGCAGTATTTT. Translating gives CSVARAPTDTQYF. The V gene is TRBV29-1, the J gene TRBJ2-3; D is ambiguous. With 6 bases removed from V and 3 bases from J, the gap between germline ends came to 13 bases. CDR3 length equals 13 residues. Germline V gene sequence: CDR1 SQVTM, CDR2 ANQGSEA.

CDR3 residues: CASNHRGPGAFF. The CDR3 DNA sequence: TGTGCCAGCAATCACAGGGGGCCCGGAGCTTTCTTT. The chain recombines TRBV6-2 or TRBV6-3 with TRBJ1-1; 9 bases are a match to TRBD1. Germline V gene lookup returns CDR1 MNHEY and CDR2 SVGEGT. The junction had 7 bases not matched to a gene; V was cut back by 7 bases and J by 10 bases. This CDR3 is built from 12 residues.

This clonotype was detected many times. The chain joins TRBV5-1 to TRBJ1-1; D gene uncertain. V was trimmed by 5 bases and J by 4 bases, leaving 12 bases between them. CDR1 is SGHRS and CDR2 is YFSETQ in the germline V gene. This CDR3 spans 13 amino acids. The CDR3 nucleotides read TGCGCCAGCAGTCTGGACGGTTCCACTGAAGCTTTCTTT. Amino acid sequence: CASSLDGSTEAFF.

V is TRBV6-2 or TRBV6-3 and J is TRBJ2-7; D call uncertain. The CDR3 spans 13 residues. Germline lookup yields CDR1 MNHEY and CDR2 SVGEGT. Trimming stripped 4 bases from V and 2 bases from J, with 9 bases between. The CDR3 here is CASSLEIAYEQYF. CDR3 coding DNA: TGTGCCAGCAGTTTGGAAATAGCCTACGAGCAGTACTTC.

This clonotype turned up a few times. DNA of the CDR3: TGTGCCAGCAGCGAGGGGCTCTATCCAGATACGCAGTATTTT. It is translated as CASSEGLYPDTQYF. This chain joins TRBV11-3 and TRBJ2-3; D might be TRBD1 or TRBD2, each matching 5 bases. V was cut by 5 bases and J by 4 bases, with 13 bases left in between. The CDR3 has 14 residues. CDR1 SGHNT and CDR2 YENEEA come from the germline V gene.

This clonotype was seen a few times. This sequence joins TRBV2 and TRBJ2-5; D is uncertain. The CDR3 has 14 residues. Germline V CDR1 and CDR2: SNHLY, FYNNEI. The V end was cut by 3 bases, the J end by 1 base, with 9 bases between. The CDR3, as DNA: TGTGCCAGCAGTGACCCACGGATCCAAGAGACCCAGTACTTC. Its protein product is CASSDPRIQETQYF.

The rearrangement joins TRBV30 to TRBJ2-7; TRBD1 matches at 8 bases. Germline lookup yields CDR1 GTSNPN and CDR2 SVGIG (reference sequence). The V segment lost 5 bases and the J segment 9 bases; nucleotides outside the gene matches: 12. The length of the CDR3 is 13 residues. CDR3 DNA sequence: TGTGCCTGGGGCTCCGGGACAGGCCTATTGCAGTACTTC. Its protein is CAWGSGTGLLQYF.

The genes are TRBV12-3 or TRBV12-4 and TRBJ1-2, with a weak D call TRBD1 (5 bases). This CDR3 region has 12 residues. V was clipped by 5 bases and J by 10 bases, with 14 bases between them. The CDR3 sequence is CASSHTGWNYTF. CDR3 bases: TGTGCCAGCAGTCATACAGGTTGGAACTACACCTTC.

The chain combines TRBV3-1 with TRBJ2-7; 14 positions match TRBD2. This CDR3 has 15 amino acids. CDR1 and CDR2 (germline): LGHDT, YNNKEL (reference sequence). The V and J ends lost 8 bases and 4 bases, in that order; junction bases with no gene match: 7. The CDR3 is CASGTSGGWRYEQYF. The CDR3 DNA is TGTGCCAGCGGGACTAGCGGGGGATGGAGGTACGAGCAGTACTTC.

The V gene is TRBV27, the J gene TRBJ1-1; a possible D gene is TRBD1 (5 bases). This CDR3 is built from 13 residues. The germline V gene has CDR1 MNHEY and CDR2 SMNVEV (reference sequence). V was clipped by 9 bases and J by 1 base, with 12 bases between them. CDR3 sequence (DNA): TGTGCCAGTACAGGAAGGGGGAACACTGAAGCTTTCTTT. Amino acids: CASTGRGNTEAFF.

This clonotype has only a few counts. The V gene is TRBV5-5, the J gene TRBJ2-3, with 10 bases aligning to TRBD2. Looked up from germline, CDR1 is SGHKS and CDR2 is YYEKEE (reference sequence). The CDR3 sequence is 17 residues long. Trimming took 0 bases from V and 0 from J; bases not matched to a gene: 4. The CDR3 region has the DNA TGTGCCAGCAGCTTGGGTAGCGGGGGGACAAGCACAGATACGCAGTATTTT. Translated: CASSLGSGGTSTDTQYF.

This clonotype was seen a handful of times. The chain recombines TRBV27 with TRBJ2-1; 8 nucleotides align to TRBD1. Germline CDR1 reads MNHEY; CDR2 reads SMNVEV (reference sequence). Trimming removed 7 bases from V and 5 bases from J; junction bases left unmatched: 10. This CDR3 is built from 15 residues. Written as DNA, the CDR3 is TGTGCCAGCACAAATGCGGGGACAGGTGACAATGAGCAGTTCTTC. This gives the protein CASTNAGTGDNEQFF.

This clonotype was recorded a few times. The chain recombines TRBV5-1 with TRBJ2-7, with D perhaps TRBD2 (6 bases). From germline, CDR1 is SGHRS and CDR2 YFSETQ. This CDR3 region has 13 residues. The V gene lost 3 bases and the J gene lost 6 bases, with 13 bases spanning the gap. CDR3 in amino acids: CASSYQGTVEQYF. CDR3 bases: TGCGCCAGCAGCTATCAAGGGACTGTCGAGCAGTACTTC.

The chain is built from TRBV4-1 and TRBJ2-1, with 9 nucleotides matching TRBD2. The V and J ends lost 0 bases and 9 bases, in that order; junction bases with no gene match: 15. The CDR3 is 18 residues long. CDR1 and CDR2 from the germline V gene are MGHRA and YSYEKL. The CDR3 sequence is CASSQDPPSGGPGSEQFF. In DNA, the CDR3 is TGCGCCAGCAGCCAAGATCCCCCCAGCGGGGGGCCGGGGAGTGAGCAGTTCTTC.

This clonotype was recorded a few times. The chain carries TRBV6-5 and TRBJ2-4, with D perhaps TRBD2 (5 bases). CDR1 and CDR2 (germline): MNHEY, SVGAGI. Trimming removed 5 bases at V and 8 bases at J, with 16 bases between. This CDR3 contains 14 residues. CDR3 sequence (DNA): TGTGCCAGCAGTCCCCCGGGGATCCGGGACATTCAGTACTTC. This gives the protein CASSPPGIRDIQYF.

This clonotype was counted only a few times. V gene TRBV5-1 combines with J gene TRBJ2-7; tentatively, D is TRBD1 or TRBD2 (5 bases each). The CDR3 length is 14 residues. Trimming removed 2 bases at V and 7 bases at J, with 16 bases between. Germline V gene lookup returns CDR1 SGHRS and CDR2 YFSETQ. In DNA, the CDR3 is TGCGCCAGCAGCTTCCGGGACCCTTTTCGGGAGCAGTACGTC. Translating gives CASSFRDPFREQYV.

This clonotype appeared a few times. V is TRBV5-6 and J is TRBJ2-1; D is possibly TRBD2 (6 bases). The CDR3 totals 12 residues. V gave up 8 bases and J gave up 7 bases, with 13 bases separating them. The germline V gene has CDR1 SGHDT and CDR2 YYEEEE. This chain's CDR3 is CASTGTGNEQFF. The CDR3 region has the DNA TGTGCCAGTACCGGGACTGGGAATGAGCAGTTCTTC.

This clonotype was found a few times. The V call is TRBV4-2, the J call TRBJ1-2; no reliable D call. V lost 2 bases and J lost 8, with 18 bases in between. The CDR3 is made up of 15 amino acids. Germline V gives CDR1 LGHNA, CDR2 YNFKEQ. This CDR3 is CASSQPDTSYDGYTF. CDR3 bases: TGTGCCAGCAGCCAACCCGACACCTCCTACGACGGCTACACCTTC.

This clonotype was recorded many times. V gene TRBV7-2 combines with J gene TRBJ2-7; 11 bases fit TRBD2. The V segment lost 4 bases and the J segment 3 bases; nucleotides outside the gene matches: 8. The length of the CDR3 is 16 residues. Germline V gives CDR1 SGHTA, CDR2 FQGNSA. The CDR3 DNA sequence: TGTGCCAGCAGCTGCCCGACTAGCGGGGAGAACTACGAGCAGTACGTC. This encodes CASSCPTSGENYEQYV.

V is TRBV6-2 or TRBV6-3 and J is TRBJ2-2; 9 nucleotides line up with TRBD1. V gave up 6 bases and J gave up 2 bases; unmatched junction bases: 7. The CDR3 is made up of 16 amino acids. Germline V gene lookup returns CDR1 MNHEY and CDR2 SVGEGT. CDR3 region: CASREPDRGNTGELFF. DNA for the CDR3: TGTGCCAGCAGAGAGCCGGACAGGGGTAACACCGGGGAGCTGTTTTTT.

The chain carries TRBV7-9 and TRBJ2-7; 7 nucleotides match TRBD1. J was trimmed by 7 bases and V by 5 bases; bases with no gene match: 11. The CDR3 has 14 amino acids. Germline V gene sequence: CDR1 SEHNR, CDR2 FQNEAQ (reference sequence). CDR3 loop: CASSPRGTVGEQYF. As DNA, the CDR3 is TGTGCCAGCAGCCCCAGGGGGACGGTCGGGGAGCAGTACTTC.

This clonotype turned up a few times. The chain has TRBV5-1 and TRBJ2-6, with D perhaps TRBD2 (6 bases). V shed 5 bases and J shed 0 bases, with 15 bases lying between them. Germline CDR1 is SGHRS and CDR2 is YFSETQ. The CDR3 is 17 amino acids. In DNA, the CDR3 is TGCGCCAGCAGGGTATCGGGACTTCTCTCTGGGGCCAACGTCCTGACTTTC. Amino acids: CASRVSGLLSGANVLTF.

In DNA, the CDR3 is TGCGCCAGCAGCCACCCCAAGGAGGGACAGGGTTTACTCGAGCAGTACTTC. Its protein product is CASSHPKEGQGLLEQYF. This chain links TRBV4-1 with TRBJ2-7; TRBD1 matches 9 bases. CDR3 length: 17 amino acids. CDR1 is MGHRA and CDR2 is YSYEKL in the germline V gene. The J segment lost 6 bases and the V segment lost 3 bases, leaving 15 bases of the junction unmatched.

This clonotype was observed a few times. The genes are TRBV7-2 and TRBJ2-1; D might be TRBD2 (7 bases). This CDR3 region has 15 residues. Per the germline V gene, CDR1 is SGHTA and CDR2 is FQGNSA. The V gene lost 6 bases and the J gene lost 5 bases, with 17 bases spanning the gap. The CDR3 bases are TGTGCCAGCAGTTCCCGAGGGGGGGCCGACAATGAGCAGTTCTTC. This encodes CASSSRGGADNEQFF.

The CDR3 region is CASSARGTDTQYF. In nucleotides, the CDR3 is TGCGCCAGCAGTGCTAGGGGCACAGATACGCAGTATTTT. This chain joins TRBV10-2 and TRBJ2-3; D unresolved. Germline-derived CDR1 and CDR2 are WSHSY and SAAADI. V lost 4 bases and J 1 base, leaving 6 bases between the germline ends. The CDR3 has 13 amino acids.

This clonotype was picked up many times. V is TRBV29-1 and J is TRBJ2-4, with 10 bases matching TRBD1. The CDR3 is 13 amino acids. V shed 7 bases, J shed 6 bases, and the junction held 6 bases outside the gene matches. Germline values: CDR1 SQVTM, CDR2 ANQGSEA. The CDR3 DNA follows: TGCAGCGCTTCGACAGGGGGCGGAAACATTCAGTACTTC. This codes for CSASTGGGNIQYF.

This rearrangement joins TRBV12-3 or TRBV12-4 to TRBJ2-3; D remains unclear. The CDR3 runs 13 residues. V gave up 6 bases and J gave up 4 bases, with 11 bases separating them. DNA of the CDR3: TGTGCCAGCAGCCCTGACATGTCAGATACGCAGTATTTT. Translation gives CASSPDMSDTQYF.

The J gene is TRBJ2-7, the V gene TRBV7-6, with D perhaps matching TRBD1 (5 bases). The germline V and J ends were trimmed by 4 bases and 0 bases, with 10 bases remaining between them. This CDR3 is built from 14 residues. Germline CDR1 and CDR2: SGHVS and FNYEAQ. The CDR3 reads CASSSGAPSYEQYV. The CDR3 bases are TGTGCCAGCAGCTCTGGGGCTCCCTCCTACGAGCAGTACGTC.

This clonotype was recorded many times. V and J are TRBV5-1 and TRBJ2-4, with a possible D match to TRBD2 (5 bases). CDR1 and CDR2 from the germline V gene are SGHRS and YFSETQ. The CDR3 is 11 residues long. Trimming pared 8 bases from V and 9 bases from J, leaving 12 bases between. The CDR3 bases are TGCGCCAGGAGGGCCCTTGGCATTCAGTACTTC. The encoded protein is CARRALGIQYF.

CDR3 region: CASSLTGTGHIEGYTF. For the CDR3, the DNA is TGTGCCAGCAGCTTAACGGGGACAGGCCATATCGAGGGCTACACCTTC. The gene calls are TRBV7-3 and TRBJ1-2, with 8 bases lining up with TRBD1. The CDR3 has 16 residues. Per the germline V gene, CDR1 is SGHTA and CDR2 is FQGTGA. V trimming: 0 bases; J trimming: 8 bases; junction bases outside the gene matches: 11.